This TCR beta chain derives from a study of cytomegalovirus exposure and HLA in healthy donors. About the study: Unique TCRs from HLA-typed donors, 80 million to 90 million of them, were held in an early data release.

Looked up from germline, CDR1 is MDHEN and CDR2 is SYDVKM. The CDR3 is 13 amino acids. V was shortened by 6 bases and J by 2 bases, with 11 bases between the two germline ends. The PCR ran on 60 Vbeta and 13 Jbeta primers. The method was immunoSEQ multiplex PCR; TCRdb's version includes in-frame clones alone and lacks a portion of them. The repertoire holds some 150,000 clones, with about four fifths as singletons. The TCR was taken from a woman in her thirties or forties in good health and CMV-seropositive. The V call is TRBV28, the J call TRBJ2-7; D remains unclear. The sample taken for sequencing was PBMCs. In nucleotides, the CDR3 is TGTGCCAGCAGCGTTCGGGTTCCCTACGAGCAGTACTTC. Translating gives CASSVRVPYEQYF.